This passage covers 31 T cell receptor beta chains from one sample sequenced in a study of CD8 T cells in ankylosing spondylitis. Study-level findings and limits: Made up of under 10 highly homologous variants, a TCR beta motif appeared characteristic of ankylosing spondylitis blood.

These TCRs' antigens remain unknown. TCRdb itself ran the 5' RACE reads through MiXCR, one entry per CDR3 protein. The data show 750,000 to 850,000 distinct CDR3 sequences, roughly 10% seen once. The sequenced sample was blood, either unsorted or a sorted T cell fraction (not recorded which). The origin of the receptors is a male donor with ankylosing spondylitis.

This clonotype was seen a handful of times. The rearrangement links TRBV20-1 to TRBJ2-3; 9 positions match TRBD2. This CDR3 spans 14 amino acids. Per the germline V gene, CDR1 is DFQATT and CDR2 is SNEGSKA (reference sequence). Germline trimming cut 2 bases from V and 6 bases from J; bases unmatched to any gene: 6. This CDR3 is CSARFSGGSDTQYF. Here the CDR3 DNA reads TGCAGTGCTAGATTTAGCGGGGGTTCGGATACGCAGTATTTT.

This clonotype was found many times. V usage is TRBV5-6 and J usage is TRBJ1-2, with D uncertain. In germline, CDR1 is SGHDT, CDR2 YYEEEE. Trimming pared 0 bases from V and 4 bases from J, leaving 13 bases between. The CDR3 extends over 15 amino acids. The CDR3 nucleotides read TGTGCCAGCAGCTTGGCGCCTCGGGGTTCCTATGGCTACACCTTC. This encodes CASSLAPRGSYGYTF.

The chain links TRBV7-2 to TRBJ2-7, with TRBD2 matching 12 bases. The length of the CDR3 is 15 residues. The V and J ends lost 5 bases and 5 bases, in that order; junction bases with no gene match: 7. Germline V gene lookup returns CDR1 SGHTA and CDR2 FQGNSA. The CDR3 nucleotides read TGTGCCAGCAGCCCCGCCCTAGCGGGGGGGCACGAGCAGTACTTC. Protein product: CASSPALAGGHEQYF.

This clonotype was found a few times. V is TRBV20-1 and J is TRBJ1-6; D is uncertain. Trimming took 3 bases from V and 6 from J, leaving 18 bases between them. The CDR3 runs to 16 residues. CDR1 is DFQATT, CDR2 SNEGSKA, per germline (reference sequence). The CDR3 region is CSASRSQGLGNSPLHF. The DNA of the CDR3 is TGCAGTGCTAGTAGGTCCCAAGGCTTGGGTAATTCACCCCTCCACTTT.

The chain combines TRBV9 with TRBJ2-5; possible D gene TRBD1, 6 bases. The CDR3 extends over 14 amino acids. V lost 6 bases and J lost 5, with 17 bases in between. Germline CDR1 SGDLS, CDR2 YYNGEE. As DNA, the CDR3 is TGTGCCAGCACCCTCGGACAGTCGTGGGAGACCCAGTACTTC. This sequence encodes CASTLGQSWETQYF.

This clonotype appeared a few times. The rearrangement links TRBV28 to TRBJ1-2; TRBD1 matches at 7 bases. The ends lost 6 bases at V and 4 bases at J; junction bases unmatched: 5. Germline V gene data show CDR1 as MDHEN and CDR2 as SYDVKM. The CDR3 consists of 13 residues. The chain's CDR3 is CASRTTGIYGYTF. The CDR3 nucleotides read TGTGCCAGCAGAACGACAGGGATCTATGGCTACACCTTC.

This clonotype occurred a few times. The chain carries TRBV5-1 and TRBJ2-7; tentative D call: TRBD2 (5 bases). Trimming removed 4 bases at V and 4 bases at J, with 15 bases between. The CDR3 spans 14 residues. Germline V gives CDR1 SGHRS, CDR2 YFSETQ. Written as DNA, the CDR3 is TGCGCCAGCAGCGAAGCGGCGGGCAGGTACGAGCAGTACTTC. It translates to CASSEAAGRYEQYF.

This clonotype came up many times. The J gene is TRBJ2-2, the V gene TRBV10-3, with a tentative D call TRBD1 (6 bases). The CDR3 spans 16 residues. Germline V gives CDR1 ENHRY, CDR2 SYGVKD. V lost 2 bases and J 4 bases, leaving 14 bases between the germline ends. The CDR3 loop reads CAISEGTSSGTGELFF. Written as DNA, the CDR3 is TGTGCCATCAGTGAGGGGACATCATCGGGCACCGGGGAGCTGTTTTTT.

This clonotype was observed a handful of times. The rearrangement uses TRBV9 and TRBJ2-1; 8 nucleotides agree with TRBD1. This CDR3 is built from 16 residues. CDR1 is SGDLS and CDR2 is YYNGEE in the germline V gene. Trimming cost V 2 bases and J 4 bases; bases outside gene matches: 8. The CDR3 spells CASSVSSGTGYNEQFF. The CDR3, as DNA: TGTGCCAGCAGCGTCTCCTCCGGGACAGGTTACAATGAGCAGTTCTTC.

This clonotype was detected ten times or more. This sequence joins TRBV20-1 and TRBJ2-1; TRBD2 agrees at 7 bases. Per germline, CDR1 DFQATT and CDR2 SNEGSKA (reference sequence). Germline trimming cut 5 bases from V and 3 bases from J; bases unmatched to any gene: 10. The CDR3 sequence is 15 residues long. The DNA of the CDR3 is TGCAGTGCTGAAGGGGCGGGAGAATTCTACAATGAGCAGTTCTTC. Translated: CSAEGAGEFYNEQFF.

This clonotype was detected only a few times. The chain recombines TRBV30 with TRBJ2-7; D is undetermined. Germline V gene sequence: CDR1 GTSNPN, CDR2 SVGIG (reference sequence). This CDR3 has 13 amino acids. V was cut by 8 bases and J by 0 bases, with 14 bases left in between. CDR3 amino acids: CASNRRSSYEQYF. CDR3 nucleotide sequence: TGTGCCAGCAACAGAAGGAGCTCCTACGAGCAGTACTTC. Based on the CDR3 plus reference TRBV30 and TRBJ2-7, the full variable domain is SQTIHQWPATLVQPVGSPLSLECTVEGTSNPNLYWYRQAAGRGLQLLFYSVGIGQISSEVPQNLSASRPQDRQFILSSKKLLLSDSGFYLCASNRRSSYEQYFGPGTRLTVT.

The V and J genes are TRBV27 and TRBJ2-3, with 7 bases aligning to TRBD2. There are 16 residues in the CDR3. Germline trimming cut 5 bases from V and 2 bases from J; bases unmatched to any gene: 10. Germline assignment: CDR1 MNHEY and CDR2 SMNVEV (reference sequence). CDR3: CASSPRGLQNTDTQYF. DNA of the CDR3: TGTGCCAGCAGTCCCCGGGGACTACAAAACACAGATACGCAGTATTTT.

This clonotype was found a few times. This chain uses TRBV5-5 with TRBJ1-6, with D maybe TRBD1 (5 bases). The CDR3 extends over 15 amino acids. CDR1 and CDR2 from the germline V gene are SGHKS and YYEKEE (reference sequence). Trimming shortened V by 4 bases and J by 7 bases, and 15 bases separated the two germline ends. CDR3 amino acids: CASSLAGPVNSPLHF. The CDR3 DNA is TGTGCCAGCAGCCTAGCGGGACCTGTCAATTCACCCCTCCACTTT.

The genes are TRBV12-3 or TRBV12-4 and TRBJ1-1, with D possibly TRBD1 on 6 matching bases. V was cut by 8 bases and J by 2 bases, with 18 bases left in between. The CDR3 loop spans 15 amino acids. Here the CDR3 reads CASFRGGAENTEAFF. The CDR3 DNA sequence: TGTGCCAGCTTCAGAGGGGGGGCAGAAAACACTGAAGCTTTCTTT.

This clonotype showed up just a few times. The rearrangement uses TRBV20-1 and TRBJ2-2; TRBD2 matches 16 bases. Germline V CDR1 and CDR2: DFQATT, SNEGSKA (reference sequence). The CDR3 consists of 17 residues. V was pared by 5 bases and J by 4 bases, with 7 bases of the junction left unmatched. CDR3 protein: CSADSGTSGRATGELFF. The CDR3, as DNA: TGCAGTGCTGATTCCGGGACTAGCGGGAGGGCCACCGGGGAGCTGTTTTTT.

This clonotype was seen many times. The chain uses TRBV28 and TRBJ2-7; 16 bases agree with TRBD2. This CDR3 spans 16 amino acids. Germline trimming cut 3 bases from V and 5 bases from J; bases unmatched to any gene: 4. Per germline, CDR1 MDHEN and CDR2 SYDVKM. CDR3 DNA: TGTGCCAGCAGTTTGGGACTAGCGGGAGGGCTAGACGAGCAGTACTTC. It encodes CASSLGLAGGLDEQYF.

This clonotype has a handful of counts. Mismatch with germline at one junction end may stem from a read error. J is TRBJ2-1 and V is TRBV20-1; 7 bases map to TRBD2. The CDR3 has 14 amino acids. Germline loops: CDR1 DFQATT, CDR2 SNEGSKA (reference sequence). CDR3 in DNA: TGCAGTGCTAGAGGGGGGACTATACTTACCTCCGTTGTCTTC. As protein: CSARGGTILTSVVF.

This clonotype was seen more than once but under ten times. The chain links TRBV25-1 to TRBJ1-5, with D perhaps TRBD1 (5 bases). The V end was cut by 3 bases, the J end by 3 bases, with 9 bases between. The CDR3 is 14 amino acids. Germline values: CDR1 MGHDK, CDR2 SYGVNS. The CDR3 loop reads CASSDPGTNQPQHF. The DNA for the CDR3 is TGTGCCAGCAGTGATCCAGGGACCAATCAGCCCCAGCATTTT. The whole variable domain, remainder taken from reference TRBV25-1 and TRBJ1-5, is EADIYQTPRYLVIGTGKKITLECSQTMGHDKMYWYQQDPGMELHLIHYSYGVNSTEKGDLSSESTVSRIRTEHFPLTLESARPSHTSQYLCASSDPGTNQPQHFGDGTRLSIL.

This clonotype appeared many times. The chain has TRBV7-2 and TRBJ2-1, with unresolved D. This CDR3 region has 15 residues. Trimming cost V 4 bases and J 0 bases, with 10 bases left between them. Looked up from germline, CDR1 is SGHTA and CDR2 is FQGNSA. The CDR3 DNA reads TGTGCCAGCAGCTCCCGGGTCAGCTCCTACAATGAGCAGTTCTTC. Translated, it gives CASSSRVSSYNEQFF.

The chain is built from TRBV24-1 and TRBJ2-7; D may be TRBD1 (6 bases). The CDR3 length is 13 residues. The V and J ends lost 5 bases and 2 bases respectively, with 9 bases between them. Germline loops: CDR1 KGHDR, CDR2 SFDVKD. The CDR3 DNA reads TGTGCCACCAGTGGGTCAGGGGCCTACGAGCAGTACTTC. Translated: CATSGSGAYEQYF.

This sequence joins TRBV7-2 and TRBJ1-6; TRBD1 might be the D (6 bases). Germline CDR1 reads SGHTA; CDR2 reads FQGNSA. The V and J ends lost 6 bases and 8 bases respectively, with 14 bases between them. The CDR3 runs to 14 residues. CDR3 amino acids: CASRREGGDSPLHF. The DNA of the CDR3 is TGTGCCAGCAGGAGAGAGGGGGGGGATTCACCCCTCCACTTT.

This chain joins TRBV20-1 and TRBJ1-4; possible D gene TRBD1, 6 bases. The CDR3 totals 13 residues. Germline V gene lookup returns CDR1 DFQATT and CDR2 SNEGSKA (reference sequence). The V end was cut by 6 bases, the J end by 2 bases, with 10 bases between. In DNA, the CDR3 is TGCAGTGCAGAGGGGGAGACTAATGAAAAACTGTTTTTT. Encoded protein: CSAEGETNEKLFF.

The chain employs TRBV28 and TRBJ1-1; D unclear. Trimming took 6 bases from V and 0 from J, leaving 11 bases between them. The germline gives CDR1 MDHEN, CDR2 SYDVKM. The CDR3 has 14 amino acids. CDR3 region: CASSSFAMNTEAFF. DNA of the CDR3: TGTGCCAGCAGCTCGTTTGCCATGAACACTGAAGCTTTCTTT.

The chain joins TRBV4-2 to TRBJ2-3; 15 nucleotides agree with TRBD2. The germline gives CDR1 LGHNA, CDR2 YNFKEQ. With 4 bases clipped from V and 7 bases from J, the junction kept 3 bases outside the gene matches. The CDR3 contains 15 residues. This CDR3 is CASSRTSGGANTQYF. CDR3 nucleotide sequence: TGTGCCAGCAGCCGGACTAGCGGGGGGGCTAATACGCAGTATTTT.

This clonotype occurred a few times. The chain is built from TRBV4-2 and TRBJ1-1; tentatively, D is TRBD1 (6 bases). V lost 1 base to trimming and J lost 2 bases, with 14 bases between them. From germline, CDR1 is LGHNA and CDR2 YNFKEQ. CDR3 length: 16 residues. The chain's CDR3 is CASSQVAGTTNTEAFF. In DNA form, the CDR3 reads TGTGCCAGCAGCCAAGTTGCCGGGACAACCAACACTGAAGCTTTCTTT.

A note on this clonotype: One end of the junction fails to match germline, which may point to a read error. The chain links TRBV20-1 to TRBJ1-4; D gene uncertain. The length of the CDR3 is 16 residues. Germline V gene sequence: CDR1 DFQATT, CDR2 SNEGSKA (reference sequence). In DNA form, the CDR3 reads TGCTGTGCTAGAGATCTTGCGAGGGATTCGGGGGAAAAACTGTTTTTT. Translating it yields CCARDLARDSGEKLFF.

The table lists this clonotype with many counts. This sequence joins TRBV29-1 and TRBJ1-1, with 7 bases aligning to TRBD1. Germline V gene data show CDR1 as SQVTM and CDR2 as ANQGSEA. The CDR3 has 15 amino acids. J was trimmed by 4 bases and V by 6 bases; bases with no gene match: 14. The CDR3 DNA is TGCAGCGTGGCTTGGGACAGCTCCCCTTCCACTGAAGCTTTCTTT. This sequence encodes CSVAWDSSPSTEAFF.

This clonotype has only a few counts. The chain combines TRBV5-1 with TRBJ1-5, with D perhaps matching TRBD1 (5 bases). The CDR3 length is 14 residues. V was shortened by 0 bases and J by 7 bases, with 11 bases between the two germline ends. Per the germline V gene, CDR1 is SGHRS and CDR2 is YFSETQ. The CDR3 sequence: CASSLGDEGQPQHF. The CDR3 DNA follows: TGCGCCAGCAGCTTGGGGGACGAGGGGCAGCCCCAGCATTTT.

This clonotype was detected only a few times. The chain employs TRBV29-1 and TRBJ1-1; D is possibly TRBD1 (5 bases). Germline V lookup: CDR1 SQVTM, CDR2 ANQGSEA. V dropped 6 bases and J dropped 4 bases, with 21 bases sitting between them. This CDR3 comprises 15 residues. The CDR3 loop reads CSVAPGLRVGTEAFF. In DNA form, the CDR3 reads TGCAGCGTCGCCCCGGGTCTCAGGGTGGGCACTGAAGCTTTCTTT.

J is TRBJ1-4 and V is TRBV20-1; D is possibly TRBD1 (6 bases). Germline V gene sequence: CDR1 DFQATT, CDR2 SNEGSKA (reference sequence). V gave up 5 bases and J gave up 7 bases, with 14 bases separating them. The CDR3 consists of 13 residues. The CDR3 spells CSAAKGGGEKLFF. In nucleotides, the CDR3 is TGCAGTGCTGCCAAGGGAGGGGGTGAAAAACTGTTTTTT.

Ten or more counts support this clonotype. The J gene is TRBJ2-7, the V gene TRBV4-2, with 7 nucleotides matching TRBD1. The germline gives CDR1 LGHNA, CDR2 YNFKEQ. With 2 bases clipped from V and 3 bases from J, the junction kept 4 bases outside the gene matches. This CDR3 is built from 14 residues. In DNA form, the CDR3 reads TGTGCCAGCAGCCAAAGAGGGGGCGACTACGAGCAGTACTTC. It translates to CASSQRGGDYEQYF.